This T cell receptor beta chain was observed in a study of cytomegalovirus exposure and HLA in healthy donors (dated by TCRdb to 2016 to 2017). Some background on the complete study: In an earlier analysis of under 750 of the donors, roughly 300 Gb of sequence data and 117 million unique TCR beta sequences from about 190 million T cells were reported. An early release that covered about 640 HLA-typed donors contained approximately 300 gigabases of sequencing data and around 85 million unique TCR sequences. Among the roughly 370 genotyped donors, around 81% belonged to the genetic ancestry cluster associated with self-reported Caucasian donors. The study was designed to test whether signatures of past pathogen exposure could be identified by cataloging public T cell receptors. The study used immunosequencing to profile the T cell repertoires of 666 subjects and linked those repertoires to cytomegalovirus serostatus. Besides the first cohort of 666 subjects, a separate validation cohort made up of roughly 130 different subjects was used. The study combined high-throughput TCR immunosequencing, statistical association of individual TCRs with disease status, and machine learning to predict cytomegalovirus infection status. A later analysis re-examined previously published TCR beta repertoires from just over 650 donors and added high-resolution HLA genotyping to investigate patterns of TCR occurrence. The later analysis used no new phenotypic data to find candidate immune exposures, relying instead on TCR beta sequences and their occurrence across donors. To decide whether each TCR beta V gene segment behaved as functional or pseudogenic, an earlier analysis of over 500 of the donors relied on high-throughput TCR beta sequencing. Donor age, sex, ethnicity and CMV serostatus were compiled alongside the repertoire data. A later genetic analysis took genome-wide SNP genotypes for about 55% of the 666 donors and used that subset as a discovery cohort. All discovery cohort repertoires had been generated on a single sequencing platform. HLA typing covered class I and class II loci at four-digit resolution. The number of donors typed differed by locus, with roughly 629-640 for A, B, C, DRB1 and DQB1, roughly 520 for DQA1, over 600 for DPA1, and 472 for DPB1. About five DR-DQ haplotypes were treated as single units for association and clustering because of strong linkage in the cohort. Among some 410 genotyped donors of the cohort, an average of approximately 230,000 unique TCR beta nucleotide sequences were sequenced per donor, approximately 20% of them non-productive.

In regard to this clone: Its antigen remains unidentified. Base qualities are missing; no much larger clone stands one base away.

The method behind the library was the immunoSEQ multiplex PCR assay. For the multiplex PCR, a mixture combining 60 forward primers for TCR Vbeta segments and 13 reverse primers for TCR Jbeta segments was used. Amplification of the CDR3 region of rearranged TCR beta genes was performed with a multiplex PCR assay on genomic DNA. On the Illumina HiSeq System, the amplified TCR beta libraries were sequenced as 87-base-pair reads. On the study's bioinformatics: Across the 600 to 700 repertoires, a later analysis counted 80 million or so unique TCR beta chains, roughly 11 million of which were shared by at least two donors. A nearest-neighbor algorithm error-corrected the raw reads and collapsed the reads into unique sequences, merging closely related sequences to remove PCR and sequencing errors. Alignment of CDR3 sequences to IMGT reference sequences was used to assign V, D and J gene segments. For a sequence to be retained, at least a six-nucleotide match to both a V gene segment and a J gene segment was required. Rearrangements were called productive when the CDR3 lacked stop codons and stayed in frame with V and J; all others were non-productive. Following IMGT convention, CDR3 was defined as the stretch from the second conserved V-encoded cysteine up to the conserved J-encoded phenylalanine. The earlier analysis of 500 to 750 of the donors excluded any sequence lacking an unambiguous match to a single V gene segment. An earlier analysis of about 590 of the donors classified V segments as functional when productive rearrangements were above 56.7% and as segregating when the standard deviation between donors was above 5%. A statistical classification framework was developed to diagnose cytomegalovirus status using the catalog of TCR beta chain sequences. V and J gene assignment, in a later analysis, came from comparing TCR nucleotide sequences with IMGT/GENE-DB human TR gene sequences. The TCRdist pipeline was used in a later analysis to assign CDR3 sequences and most-parsimonious VDJ recombination scenarios. In a later analysis, each TCR beta chain was defined by its CDR3 amino acid sequence together with its V-gene family, and reads lacking a unique V-gene family were excluded. A later analysis removed 592 highly shared, low-generation-probability nucleotide sequences to deal with suspected cross-contamination and a sequencing artifact. In a later analysis, a clonal expansion index for each public chain was calculated from normalized within-repertoire ranks of inferred template counts. In a later analysis, generation probabilities were computed with a VDJ recombination model fitted to out-of-frame rearrangements, and the resulting probabilities were checked against IGoR. In a later analysis, hypergeometric tests were used to score TCR-TCR, TCR-HLA and TCR-CMV co-occurrence, with a repertoire-size bias correction applied to TCR pairs. A later analysis estimated false discovery rates by permuting HLA or CMV assignments 20 times. In a later analysis, co-occurring TCRs were grouped using DBSCAN, and TCRdist sequence similarity was added for clustering within HLA-allele-positive subsets. Repertoires with fewer than 30,000 or more than 120,000 public chains were left out of co-occurrence clustering, as were about five repertoires with anomalous nucleotide sharing. In TCRdb, the immuneACCESS table is reduced to in-frame sequences with V and J assigned. These tables do not hold every clone; where another copy was compared, an unresolved V gene accounts for under half, and the others remain unexplained. The DNA gave D and trimming, while V, J and clone size come from that table. The sample table contains around 160,000 clones; only one count was recorded for about 80% of them. The ten largest clones represent 1% of the sample.

CDR1 and CDR2 are read off the germline V gene (reference sequence) as LNHNV and YYDKDF. V loses 3 bases at its end and J loses 4 bases; junction bases beyond the gene matches: 6. Including the terminal cysteine and phenylalanine, the CDR3 comprises 15 residues. Only the CDR3 DNA is retained, 45 bases long and in frame from the first base. What the authors observed across the whole study: According to a later analysis, most CMV-associated TCR beta chains appeared to be HLA-restricted, and the HLA associations seemed to be driven largely by CMV exposure. A later analysis reported that several top co-occurrence clusters appeared linked to parvovirus B19, influenza, CMV and Epstein-Barr virus. When HLA alleles, especially DR and DQ, strongly co-occurred, attributing TCR associations to individual alleles was difficult. A cluster of highly shared sequence variants was judged likely to represent a technical artifact of the sequencing pipeline. In a later analysis, HLA-associated TCR beta chains were found to be more clonally expanded and to have lower generation probabilities than equally common non-associated chains. Because counts were too low, roughly 17 rarely observed V segments, including chromosome 9 orphons, were left out of the earlier analysis of 587 of the donors. Presence/absence analyses assumed roughly uniform sequencing depth across donors, an assumption that may not hold. Correlated functional status among segregating V segments might be attributable to linkage disequilibrium, but an unknown experimental factor could not be ruled out. Compared with the approximately 720-donor mean, donors in an Asian-associated ancestry cluster had fewer N-insertions in productive TCRs, according to a later genetic analysis. The cohort was sequenced for TCR beta chains only, and without alpha or paired-chain data the features that could be detected were limited. A further reported finding was that TCR beta sequences accurately predicted the HLA-A and HLA-B alleles for most subjects in the first cohort. HLA typing was unavailable for some donors at each locus, so association tests used only the typed subset. CMV serostatus was the only immune exposure information available for the cohort. Cytomegalovirus status was reported to be diagnosed by the classifier with high specificity and sensitivity in both the original and validation cohorts. Most TCR sequences were observed very rarely across donors, whereas some public TCRs were present in many individuals. Broadly in line with IMGT annotations, most TCR beta V segments showed up in productive rearrangements about 90% or about 30% of the time in an earlier analysis of approximately 640 of the donors. According to the authors, the approach could potentially be generalized to other disease states and immunological phenotypes. In a later genetic analysis, a missense DCLRE1C variant was associated with V-gene and J-gene trimming of TCR beta chains, and the association was replicated in an independent cohort. Because the 87-base-pair reads could not distinguish some IMGT-functional V segments, including TRBV6-2 and TRBV6-3, those segments were excluded. In a later analysis, TCR association rates were found to vary across HLA loci, with the most associated TCRs seen for DRB1 alleles and the fewest for HLA-C alleles. In the study, approximately 160 TCR beta chains were listed as associated with cytomegalovirus. In vitro tests confirmed that a few of the cytomegalovirus-associated TCR beta chains recognize cytomegalovirus antigens. At a false discovery rate of 0.05, a later analysis linked under 20,000 TCR beta sequences to specific HLA alleles.

The cohort was made up of several hundred healthy bone marrow donors. All cohort members were sampled while nominally healthy, although unrecorded immune exposures were likely present. The donor tested CMV seronegative, placing the donor among the 352 seronegative members of the cohort. A peripheral blood sample was provided by each donor, and peripheral blood mononuclear cells were used for TCR beta sequencing. The Qiagen DNeasy Blood Extraction Kit was used to extract genomic DNA from the blood cell samples. Here the chain combines TRBV15 and TRBJ2-1, with 7 junctional bases fitting TRBD2. Sequenced material: PBMCs. This TCR came from a woman between 40 and 55 years old in good health and CMV-seronegative. Here the CDR3 is given as CATSRGTTTYNEQFF. The bases are TGTGCCACCAGCAGGGGGACTACTACTTACAATGAGCAGTTCTTC.